Detailed here is one TCR beta chain. Its antigen is not known. A much bigger clone sits one base away, suggesting this may be a read error. These data are taken from a study of blood T cells in healthy people across ages. Findings and caveats of the study: More naive CD4+ cells and higher diversity were found in long-lived than in aged donors. Across samples, TCR beta diversity tracked strongly with naive T cell percentage.

Each donor was a healthy Caucasian individual from Russia, aged about 6 to 95. Every sample gave at least 5 micrograms of total RNA when it was extracted. Germline V gene lookup returns CDR1 LGHDT and CDR2 YNNKEL (reference sequence). This CDR3 is 16 amino acids long. Combining a sample-barcoded 5' primer with a J-beta primer mix, a second PCR ran for about 7 to 12 cycles. Each CDR3 protein is one row after TCRdb ran MiXCR on the 5' RACE reads. The sample records about 680,000 distinct CDR3 sequences, about half being singletons. The V and J genes are TRBV3-1 and TRBJ1-2, with TRBD1 matching over 9 bases. The sequencing sample was made of blood. The receptor's source is a woman in her sixties in good health. As DNA, the CDR3 is TGTGCCGGCAGCCAACGGACAGGGGCGAATAACTATGGCTACACCTTC. This translates into CAGSQRTGANNYGYTF. Variable domain in full (rest from reference TRBV3-1 and TRBJ1-2): DTAVSQTPKYLVTQMGNDKSIKCEQNLGHDTMYWYKQDSKKFLKIMFSYNNKELIINETVPNRFSPKSPDKAHLNLHINSLELGDSAVYFCAGSQRTGANNYGYTFGSGTRLTVV.